The 18 T cell receptor beta chains below were found in one sample sequenced in a study of T cells in Graves' hyperthyroidism and ophthalmopathy. Regions amplified from RNA transcripts were the TCR beta CDR3 regions. An initial round of RT-PCR targeting the TCR CDR3 relied on the HTBI primer set. TCRdb re-analysed the multiplex PCR reads in MiXCR, keeping a single row per CDR3 protein. The data hold 300,000 to 400,000 distinct CDR3 sequences, with roughly a fifth observed a single time. Sequencing was carried out using blood. The source is a woman between 50 and 59 years old with Graves' hyperthyroidism.

There are many counts of this clonotype. The chain has TRBV6-1 and TRBJ2-3; 10 bases map to TRBD2. CDR1 is MNHNS and CDR2 is SASEGT in the germline V gene. V trimming: 6 bases; J trimming: 7 bases; junction bases outside the gene matches: 10. The CDR3 is 15 amino acids. CDR3 nucleotides: TGTGCCAGCAGCCTGGGACTAGCGCGTACAAATACGCAGTATTTT. Its translation is CASSLGLARTNTQYF.

This chain links TRBV12-3 or TRBV12-4 with TRBJ2-7; D gene uncertain. With 3 bases removed from V and 6 bases from J, the gap between germline ends came to 6 bases. The CDR3 spans 11 residues. The CDR3: CASSFGSEQYF. In DNA form, the CDR3 reads TGTGCCAGCAGTTTTGGTAGCGAGCAGTACTTC.

This clonotype was detected many times. CDR3 loop: CASSESPGGYTF. The CDR3 DNA reads as TGTGCCAGCAGTGAAAGCCCCGGAGGCTACACCTTC. The V gene is TRBV6-1, the J gene TRBJ1-2; D is uncertain. V lost 2 bases and J 8 bases, leaving 9 bases between the germline ends. Looked up from germline, CDR1 is MNHNS and CDR2 is SASEGT. The CDR3 runs to 12 residues.

This clonotype has a count of ten or more. The chain recombines TRBV3-1 with TRBJ1-3; TRBD1 is a possible D gene (5 bases). The V gene lost 4 bases and the J gene lost 3 bases, with 16 bases spanning the gap. CDR3 length: 16 residues. Germline CDR1 LGHDT, CDR2 YNNKEL (reference sequence). Written as DNA, the CDR3 is TGTGCCAGCAGCCCCACTCGGACGGGACTTGGAAACACCATATATTTT. Amino acid sequence: CASSPTRTGLGNTIYF.

The chain employs TRBV9 and TRBJ2-3, with 8 bases identical to TRBD2. Germline CDR1 is SGDLS and CDR2 is YYNGEE. CDR3 length: 16 residues. V lost 3 bases and J lost 2; bases outside the gene matches: 8. The CDR3 region is CASSALPGLVTDTQYF. The CDR3 DNA reads as TGTGCCAGCAGCGCCCTCCCGGGACTAGTCACAGATACGCAGTATTTT.

This clonotype was counted between two and nine times. V gene TRBV6-6 combines with J gene TRBJ2-1, with 16 bases identical to TRBD2. V was pared by 2 bases and J by 14 bases, with 3 bases of the junction left unmatched. The V gene's germline CDR1 is MNHNY and CDR2 SVGAGI (reference sequence). The CDR3 spans 14 residues. The CDR3 spells CASSYGTSGGAKFF. CDR3 bases: TGTGCCAGCAGTTACGGGACTAGCGGGGGGGCGAAGTTCTTC.

V and J are TRBV3-1 and TRBJ1-1; a weak D match, TRBD1 (5 bases). Trimming left V 2 bases short and J 7 bases short, with 14 bases between. The CDR3 runs to 14 residues. CDR1 and CDR2 from the germline V gene are LGHDT and YNNKEL (reference sequence). CDR3 loop: CASSQSSPGLEAFF. Written as DNA, the CDR3 is TGTGCCAGCAGCCAAAGCTCCCCGGGGCTTGAAGCTTTCTTT.

Comments on this clonotype: A much bigger clone sits one base away, suggesting this may be a read error. The rearrangement links TRBV24-1 to TRBJ2-5; 12 nucleotides agree with TRBD2. V was pared by 7 bases and J by 3 bases, with 11 bases of the junction left unmatched. This CDR3 spans 17 amino acids. Germline CDR1 and CDR2: KGHDR and SFDVKD. The CDR3, as DNA: TGTGCCACCAGCGCGGCTAGCGGGGGGGCCTTCAAAGAGACCCAGTACTTC. Its translation: CATSAASGGAFKETQYF.

To note about this clonotype: A read error is possible here, since a much larger clone lies one base away. This chain links TRBV28 with TRBJ2-7; 9 nucleotides line up with TRBD1. CDR1 is MDHEN and CDR2 is SYDVKM in the germline V gene. The CDR3 has 13 amino acids. The CDR3 is CASRKQGAYEQHF. CDR3 nucleotide sequence: TGTGCCAGCAGAAAACAGGGGGCCTACGAGCAGCACTTC.

Notes on this clonotype: At one boundary the junction diverges from the germline segment, which might be a read error. The chain uses TRBV12-3 or TRBV12-4 and TRBJ2-7; weak D call: TRBD2 (5 bases). The CDR3 contains 15 residues. The CDR3 spells CASSLAGEGPYGQYF. Here the CDR3 DNA reads TGTGCCAGCAGTTTAGCGGGAGAGGGTCCCTACGGGCAGTACTTC.

The genes are TRBV28 and TRBJ2-1; D is perhaps TRBD2 (6 bases). Germline assignment: CDR1 MDHEN and CDR2 SYDVKM. This CDR3 is 14 amino acids long. The ends were cut back, 3 bases at V and 3 bases at J, with 9 bases in the middle. The CDR3: CASSFGGVYNEQFF. Written as DNA, the CDR3 is TGTGCCAGCAGTTTTGGAGGGGTCTACAATGAGCAGTTCTTC.

The V call is TRBV2, the J call TRBJ2-2; maybe TRBD2 (5 bases). The germline V gene has CDR1 SNHLY and CDR2 FYNNEI. This CDR3 is 14 amino acids long. Between the trimmed V and J ends, which lost 1 base and 5 bases, there was a span of 8 bases. CDR3 region: CASSEEPGTGELFF. In DNA form, the CDR3 reads TGTGCCAGCAGTGAAGAGCCGGGGACCGGGGAGCTGTTTTTT.

This clonotype has a count of ten or more. The chain couples TRBV12-3 or TRBV12-4 to TRBJ1-2; D perhaps matches TRBD1 (5 bases). V lost 1 base to trimming and J lost 8 bases, with 17 bases between them. The CDR3 has 15 residues. Here the CDR3 DNA reads TGTGCCAGCAGTTTAGAGGTCAGGTCTTGGGGGGGCTACACCTTC. Amino acids: CASSLEVRSWGGYTF.

This chain links TRBV5-1 with TRBJ1-2, with 10 bases fitting TRBD1. Germline V gene sequence: CDR1 SGHRS, CDR2 YFSETQ. The CDR3 length is 16 residues. V trimming: 4 bases; J trimming: 6 bases; junction bases outside the gene matches: 12. CDR3 DNA sequence: TGCGCCAGCAGCCCGGGGGGGACAGGGGTTTGGAATGGCTACACCTTC. This translates into CASSPGGTGVWNGYTF. Variable domain in full (rest from reference TRBV5-1 and TRBJ1-2): KAGVTQTPRYLIKTRGQQVTLSCSPISGHRSVSWYQQTPGQGLQFLFEYFSETQRNKGNFPGRFSGRQFSNSRSEMNVSTLELGDSALYLCASSPGGTGVWNGYTFGSGTRLTVV.

V and J are TRBV15 and TRBJ2-1; 8 nucleotides line up with TRBD2. The ends lost 3 bases at V and 11 bases at J; junction bases unmatched: 18. In germline, CDR1 is LNHNV, CDR2 YYDKDF (reference sequence). The CDR3 is made up of 17 amino acids. CDR3 sequence reads: CATSSEPWAGGTGKQFF. Written as DNA, the CDR3 is TGTGCCACCAGCAGTGAGCCCTGGGCGGGAGGAACAGGGAAGCAGTTCTTC.

Only one count was recorded for this clonotype. Germline and junction disagree at one end, which may indicate a read error. V and J are TRBV28 and TRBJ1-1; 7 positions agree with TRBD1. This CDR3 has 14 residues. Germline V gene sequence: CDR1 MDHEN, CDR2 SYDVKM. The CDR3 DNA is TGTGACAGCAGTTTTTACACAGGGGCCTATGAAGCTTTCTTT. It codes for CDSSFYTGAYEAFF.

This clonotype was detected ten times or more. The chain couples TRBV7-9 to TRBJ2-7; 7 nucleotides match TRBD1. This CDR3 contains 16 residues. J was trimmed by 0 bases and V by 2 bases; bases with no gene match: 7. Germline assignment: CDR1 SEHNR and CDR2 FQNEAQ (reference sequence). This chain's CDR3 is CASSLSLGQLSYEQYF. The CDR3 DNA reads as TGTGCCAGCAGCTTAAGTCTGGGACAGCTCTCCTACGAGCAGTACTTC.

Ten or more counts support this clonotype. The V call is TRBV12-3 or TRBV12-4, the J call TRBJ2-7; D may be TRBD1 or TRBD2 (5 bases each). The CDR3 runs 15 residues. Trimming stripped 3 bases from V and 7 bases from J, with 19 bases between. As DNA, the CDR3 is TGTGCCAGCAGTTTTCTCGCGAGTGGGGGTGGTGAGCAGTACTTC. This codes for CASSFLASGGGEQYF.